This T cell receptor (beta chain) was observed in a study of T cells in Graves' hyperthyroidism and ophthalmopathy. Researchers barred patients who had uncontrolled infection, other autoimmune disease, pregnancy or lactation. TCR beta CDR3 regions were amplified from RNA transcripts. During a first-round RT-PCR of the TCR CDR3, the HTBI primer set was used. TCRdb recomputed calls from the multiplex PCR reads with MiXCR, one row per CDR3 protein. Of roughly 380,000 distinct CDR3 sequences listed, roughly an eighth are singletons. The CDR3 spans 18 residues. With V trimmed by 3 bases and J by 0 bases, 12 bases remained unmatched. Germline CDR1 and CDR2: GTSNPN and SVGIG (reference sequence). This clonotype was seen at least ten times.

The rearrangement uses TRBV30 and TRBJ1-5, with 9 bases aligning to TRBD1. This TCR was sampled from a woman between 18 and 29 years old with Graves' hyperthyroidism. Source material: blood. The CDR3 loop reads CAWSHRGRVLNSNQPQHF. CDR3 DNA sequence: TGTGCCTGGAGCCACAGGGGGCGCGTTCTAAATAGCAATCAGCCCCAGCATTTT. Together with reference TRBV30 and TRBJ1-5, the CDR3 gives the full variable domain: SQTIHQWPATLVQPVGSPLSLECTVEGTSNPNLYWYRQAAGRGLQLLFYSVGIGQISSEVPQNLSASRPQDRQFILSSKKLLLSDSGFYLCAWSHRGRVLNSNQPQHFGDGTRLSIL.